The clone carrying this T cell receptor (beta chain) was counted only a few times. The antigen remains undetermined. The naive CD8 subset, CD45RO-negative cells positively selected for CCR7, excluded terminally differentiated effector memory CD45RA+ cells. The data derive from a study of shared clonotypes between healthy human individuals. Study-wide context: The study used three CD4 naive, three CD4 memory, two CD8 naive and one CD8 memory plate per donor.

The method was immunoSEQ multiplex PCR; TCRdb's version includes in-frame clones alone and lacks a portion of them. The sample comprises 1.5 million to 2.5 million clones, about 94% of which are singletons, and less than 1.5% rests with the top ten. CDR1 and CDR2 (germline): MGHRA, YSYEKL. The length of the CDR3 is 13 residues. V was shortened by 2 bases and J by 1 base, with 2 bases between the two germline ends. Study-level results: Donor scarcity curtailed the genetic and exposure-history diversity represented herein. Across subsets, estimated richness was generally greater for naive than for memory populations. A handful of donors shared approximately 5% of their naive CD4 clonotypes.

Sequenced sample: naive CD8+ T cells sorted from blood. This receptor was identified in a man aged 18 to 35 in good health. The J gene is TRBJ2-2, the V gene TRBV4-1; no clear D gene. CDR3 coding DNA: TGCGCCAGCAGCCAATTGAACACCGGGGAGCTGTTTTTT. It is translated as CASSQLNTGELFF.